This entry describes one TCR beta chain. The antigen remains unidentified. This CDR3 contains 15 residues. Trimming took off 2 bases at V and 7 bases at J, with 15 bases between the two ends. Germline CDR1 LNHDA, CDR2 SQIVND (reference sequence). This sample was included in a study of memory CD4+ T cells and cytomegalovirus serostatus. General study findings and limits: Of approximately 160 reported CMV TCRbeta sequences, roughly 67 were found in memory CD4+ repertoires.

Single viable CD3+CD4+CD8-CD45RO+ cells were sorted as the memory CD4+ T cells. The data were produced by immunoSEQ multiplex PCR, yet TCRdb's version contains in-frame clones alone and is incomplete. The sample carries 58,000 or so clones, about 68% recorded once. The clonotype originates from an adult in good health and CMV-seropositive. Sequencing was carried out using memory CD4+ T cells from blood. The chain employs TRBV19 and TRBJ1-3, with no clear D. The CDR3 region is CASSISSRQGNTIYF. In DNA, the CDR3 is TGTGCCAGTAGTATATCGAGCCGACAAGGGAACACCATATATTTT.